The rows below give T cell receptor beta chains drawn from one sample of a study of Graves' ophthalmopathy and Graves' hyperthyroidism. One entry per CDR3 protein, called by TCRdb with MiXCR from the multiplex PCR reads. The sample carries roughly 230,000 distinct CDR3 sequences, 20% to 25% recorded once. Sequencing input: peripheral blood. These TCRs come from a woman between 50 and 59 years old with Graves' ophthalmopathy. The CDR3 runs from the conserved cysteine through the conserved F or W.

CDR3: CASSVSGTSYSYEQYF; J: TRBJ2-7; length: 16; V: TRBV12-3/TRBV12-4
CDR3: CASSETGYTEAFF; J: TRBJ1-1; length: 13; V: TRBV2
CDR3: CASSELAGAFGSPLHF; J: TRBJ1-6; length: 16; V: TRBV2
CDR3: CASSGSGTNYGYTF; J: TRBJ1-2; length: 14; V: TRBV5-1
CDR3: CASSSGLAGGPDTGELFF; J: TRBJ2-2; length: 18; V: TRBV5-4
CDR3: CASSDRVGAGGLSENIQYF; J: TRBJ2-4; length: 19; V: TRBV6-4
CDR3: CASSPPSGASLETQYF; J: TRBJ2-5; length: 16; V: TRBV18
CDR3: CASSFSLAGAQKNTGELFF; J: TRBJ2-2; length: 19; V: TRBV5-4
CDR3: CASSVTVGEQYF; J: TRBJ2-7; length: 12; V: TRBV7-2
CDR3: CASSTRDGAYEQYF; J: TRBJ2-7; length: 14; V: TRBV3-1
CDR3: CASSEGGVQPQHF; J: TRBJ1-5; length: 13; V: TRBV10-2
CDR3: CASSTWTALETQYF; J: TRBJ2-5; length: 14; V: TRBV11-2
CDR3: CASSLRLAGSTGELFF; J: TRBJ2-2; length: 16; V: TRBV5-5
CDR3: CASTPGLVFSEQYF; J: TRBJ2-7; length: 14; V: TRBV2
CDR3: CAISGGQGSGANVLTF; J: TRBJ2-6; length: 16; V: TRBV10-3
CDR3: CASSSPETGELFF; J: TRBJ2-2; length: 13; V: TRBV28
CDR3: CASRDIYSNQPQHF; J: TRBJ1-5; length: 14; V: TRBV6-1
CDR3: CASSPQTGGAMKTQYF; J: TRBJ2-5; length: 16; V: TRBV12-3/TRBV12-4
CDR3: CASSLEQGEETQYF; J: TRBJ2-5; length: 14; V: TRBV28
CDR3: CASSATGWDTGELFF; J: TRBJ2-2; length: 15; V: TRBV11-2
CDR3: CAISVSRENSPLHF; J: TRBJ1-6; length: 14; V: TRBV10-3
CDR3: CASSSTRQGLEAFF; J: TRBJ1-1; length: 14; V: TRBV19
CDR3: CSAQLTRRGYTF; J: TRBJ1-2; length: 12; V: TRBV20-1
CDR3: CASATATGGYYNEQFF; J: TRBJ2-1; length: 16; V: TRBV5-1
CDR3: CASGDRGTGELFF; J: TRBJ2-2; length: 13; V: TRBV7-3
CDR3: CASSLGHVMEKLFF; J: TRBJ1-4; length: 14; V: TRBV7-2
CDR3: CATSREFRGSYEQYF; J: TRBJ2-7; length: 15; V: TRBV15
CDR3: CATSLTGNTGELFF; J: TRBJ2-2; length: 14; V: TRBV15
CDR3: CSVAGSTYEQYF; J: TRBJ2-7; length: 12; V: TRBV29-1
CDR3: CAISEVIGPPIEQYF; J: TRBJ2-7; length: 15; V: TRBV10-3
CDR3: CASSLSTGRAAFF; J: TRBJ1-1; length: 13; V: TRBV5-1
CDR3: CATSDLDRRAFF; J: TRBJ1-1; length: 12; V: TRBV24-1
CDR3: CASSDSAGRGYNEQFF; J: TRBJ2-1; length: 16; V: TRBV6-4
CDR3: CASSQRQGGAEAFF; J: TRBJ1-1; length: 14; V: TRBV5-1
CDR3: CASATANQPQHF; J: TRBJ1-5; length: 12; V: TRBV12-3/TRBV12-4
CDR3: CATSDSGGRQETQYF; J: TRBJ2-5; length: 15; V: TRBV24-1
CDR3: CASATRETQYF; J: TRBJ2-5; length: 11; V: TRBV2
CDR3: CASSPAGDTQYF; J: TRBJ2-3; length: 12; V: TRBV9
CDR3: CASSPLPGQMYNSPLHF; J: TRBJ1-6; length: 17; V: TRBV27
CDR3: CASSRDKRNTGELFF; J: TRBJ2-2; length: 15; V: TRBV19
CDR3: CSAPSLQAKGPSGNTIYF; J: TRBJ1-3; length: 18; V: TRBV20-1
CDR3: CASSRGNTEAFF; J: TRBJ1-1; length: 12; V: TRBV6-5
CDR3: CSVEMDGYEQYF; J: TRBJ2-7; length: 12; V: TRBV29-1
CDR3: CASSHRTGGALTEAFF; J: TRBJ1-1; length: 16; V: TRBV11-1
CDR3: CASSYTGDTTYEQYF; J: TRBJ2-7; length: 15; V: TRBV6-2/TRBV6-3
CDR3: CASRYGLEYTIYF; J: TRBJ1-3; length: 13; V: TRBV6-5
CDR3: CASSEPPDSSRWSEQYF; J: TRBJ2-7; length: 17; V: TRBV2
CDR3: CTPRLGQYF; J: TRBJ2-7; length: 9; V: TRBV29-1
CDR3: CASSPRRVLNTEASF; J: TRBJ1-1; length: 15; V: TRBV18
CDR3: CASSKGTGGFGTEAFF; J: TRBJ1-1; length: 16; V: TRBV5-1
CDR3: CASSLGSTYMNTEAFF; J: TRBJ1-1; length: 16; V: TRBV7-8
CDR3: CASTLRPGRSLSNQPQHF; J: TRBJ1-5; length: 18; V: TRBV6-2/TRBV6-3
CDR3: CASSFVFGADTGELFF; J: TRBJ2-2; length: 16; V: TRBV12-3/TRBV12-4
CDR3: CSAQLAGDPIETQYF; J: TRBJ2-5; length: 15; V: TRBV20-1
CDR3: CSVGQDAGETQYF; J: TRBJ2-5; length: 13; V: TRBV29-1
CDR3: CASSQSGRPGSQYF; J: TRBJ2-5; length: 14; V: TRBV13
CDR3: CASSPGFGGTGETQYF; J: TRBJ2-5; length: 16; V: TRBV19
CDR3: CASLGRRTAQNIQYF; J: TRBJ2-4; length: 15; V: TRBV2
CDR3: CASSYGYRSTEAFF; J: TRBJ1-1; length: 14; V: TRBV6-2/TRBV6-3
CDR3: CASSPPGGMNTEAFF; J: TRBJ1-1; length: 15; V: TRBV7-2